A selection of T cell receptor beta chains follows, all from one sample in a study of T cell responses to AZD1222 COVID-19 vaccine. Assay used: immunoSEQ multiplex PCR; TCRdb lists only in-frame clones, some missing. Of 95,000 to 100,000 clones in the sample, about 90% were seen once. Sequences were derived from peripheral blood, sampled on day 0 of AZD1222 vaccination. These receptor sequences come from an adult in good health. Each CDR3 is given with its conserved first and last residue. Fields, in order: CDR3 protein, CDR3 DNA, V gene, clone size, J gene, D gene. D genes are given only for firm matches. The size field is filled for only some rows; it gives once, few, many or a size class.

CASSGISTVSYGYTF TGTGCCAGCAGCGGTATTTCGACAGTTTCCTATGGCTACACCTTC TRBV9 . TRBJ1-2 .
CASWGLAGESYEQYF TGTGCCAGCTGGGGACTAGCGGGTGAATCCTACGAGCAGTACTTC TRBV2 . TRBJ2-7 TRBD2
CASSPIEYSYEQYF TGTGCCAGCAGCCCCATAGAATACTCCTACGAGCAGTACTTC TRBV3-1/TRBV3-2 . TRBJ2-7 .
CAISPGGHTEAFF TGTGCCATCAGTCCTGGGGGGCACACTGAAGCTTTCTTT TRBV10-3 . TRBJ1-1 .
CATSDPTSGRYNEQFF TGTGCCACCAGTGACCCCACTAGCGGGAGGTACAATGAGCAGTTCTTC TRBV24-1 once TRBJ2-1 TRBD2
CASSSPSMGTNTEAFF TGTGCCAGCAGCTCCCCGTCGATGGGGACGAACACTGAAGCTTTCTTT TRBV7-2 . TRBJ1-1 .
CASSLGTAYREKLFF TGTGCCAGCAGTCTCGGGACAGCCTATCGGGAAAAACTGTTTTTT TRBV27 . TRBJ1-4 TRBD1
CASSWGTGGSWTEAFF TGCGCCAGCAGCTGGGGGACAGGGGGCTCGTGGACTGAAGCTTTCTTT TRBV5-1 . TRBJ1-1 TRBD1
CASSEPGQNTDTQYF TGCGCCAGCAGTGAGCCGGGACAAAACACAGATACGCAGTATTTT TRBV10-1 . TRBJ2-3 .
CATQGMNTEAFF TGTGCCACCCAAGGGATGAACACTGAAGCTTTCTTT TRBV24-1 few TRBJ1-1 .
CATSRDRESEQYF TGTGCCACCAGCAGGGACAGGGAAAGCGAGCAGTACTTC TRBV15 . TRBJ2-7 TRBD1
CASTMTGGNTIYF TGTGCCAGCACCATGACAGGGGGAAACACCATATATTTT TRBV5-4 few TRBJ1-3 TRBD1
CASTTLWDRGIEKLFF TGTGCCAGCACCACTTTATGGGACAGGGGGATTGAAAAACTGTTTTTT TRBV28 . TRBJ1-4 TRBD1
CASSFLENEQFF TGCGCCAGCAGCTTCTTGGAAAATGAGCAGTTCTTC TRBV5-1 . TRBJ2-1 .
CSVEVGNEQFF TGCAGCGTTGAAGTTGGTAATGAGCAGTTCTTC TRBV29-1 . TRBJ2-1 .